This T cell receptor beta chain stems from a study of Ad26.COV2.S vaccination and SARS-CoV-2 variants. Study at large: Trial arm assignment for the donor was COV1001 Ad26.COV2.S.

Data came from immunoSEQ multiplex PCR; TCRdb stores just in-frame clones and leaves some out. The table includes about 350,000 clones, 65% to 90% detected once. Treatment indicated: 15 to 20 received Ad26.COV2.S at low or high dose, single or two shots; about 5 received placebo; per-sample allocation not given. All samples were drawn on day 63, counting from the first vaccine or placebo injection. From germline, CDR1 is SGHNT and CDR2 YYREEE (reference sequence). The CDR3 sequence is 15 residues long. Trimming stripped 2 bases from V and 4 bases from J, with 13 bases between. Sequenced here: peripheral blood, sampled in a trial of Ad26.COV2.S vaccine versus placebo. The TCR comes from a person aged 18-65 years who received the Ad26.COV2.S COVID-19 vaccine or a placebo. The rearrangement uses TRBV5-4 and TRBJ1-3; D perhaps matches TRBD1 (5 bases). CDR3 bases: TGTGCCAGCAGCTTCGGAGGGGTAGGCGGAAACACCATATATTTT. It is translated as CASSFGGVGGNTIYF.